This is a list of T cell receptor beta chains from one sample in a study of control samples from healthy donors and cancer patients. TCRdb's copy holds only in-frame clones and misses some; the assay was immunoSEQ multiplex PCR. The sample has 45,000 to 70,000 clones, roughly 90% seen once. Sequenced sample: PBMCs. Source of these receptors: a man aged 30-40 years with colorectal cancer. The CDR3 runs from the conserved cysteine through the conserved F or W. The D gene is left open where the match is weak. Size tells how often a clone was seen (once, few, many) or the class of an expanded clone, and some rows leave it out.

v_gene: TRBV20-1; abundance: .; j_gene: TRBJ2-2; d_gene: TRBD1; CDR3nt: TGCAGTGCTAGTAATGACAGGGGGCTAACCGGGGAGCTGTTTTTT; CDR3aa: CSASNDRGLTGELFF
v_gene: TRBV2; abundance: .; j_gene: TRBJ2-3; d_gene: .; CDR3nt: TGTGCCAGACGACAGGTTACACACAAGGGAGATACGCAGTATTTT; CDR3aa: CARRQVTHKGDTQYF
v_gene: TRBV6-5; abundance: .; j_gene: TRBJ1-2; d_gene: .; CDR3nt: TGTGCCAGCAGGGTTACGGCCCACCCATATGGCTACACCTTC; CDR3aa: CASRVTAHPYGYTF
v_gene: TRBV7-2; abundance: .; j_gene: TRBJ2-5; d_gene: .; CDR3nt: TGTGCCAGCACCCCCGGGCCGTATAGGGGAGAGACCCAGTACTTC; CDR3aa: CASTPGPYRGETQYF
v_gene: TRBV12-3/TRBV12-4; abundance: .; j_gene: TRBJ1-2; d_gene: .; CDR3nt: TGTGCCAGCAGTTTGGGGGGGCAGACTGGCTACACCTTC; CDR3aa: CASSLGGQTGYTF
v_gene: TRBV10-3; abundance: few; j_gene: TRBJ1-2; d_gene: .; CDR3nt: TGTGCCATCGGACCGGACATCGATTCCTTAGAACTCTATGGCTACACCTTC; CDR3aa: CAIGPDIDSLELYGYTF
v_gene: TRBV29-1; abundance: .; j_gene: TRBJ2-1; d_gene: .; CDR3nt: TGCAGCGTTGAGAGGACAGGGAGGGTCTTC; CDR3aa: CSVERTGRVF
v_gene: TRBV4-3; abundance: .; j_gene: TRBJ2-2; d_gene: TRBD2; CDR3nt: TGCGCCAGCAGCCACCGGACTAGCGGGGGGGCTGACACCGGGGAGCTGTTTTTT; CDR3aa: CASSHRTSGGADTGELFF
v_gene: TRBV19; abundance: .; j_gene: TRBJ1-2; d_gene: TRBD1; CDR3nt: TGTGCCAGTAGTAATCGACAGGGCTATGGCTACACCTTC; CDR3aa: CASSNRQGYGYTF
v_gene: TRBV7-2; abundance: once; j_gene: TRBJ2-4; d_gene: TRBD1; CDR3nt: TGTGCCAGCAGCCCGGGACAGGGGTTGACCATTCAGTACTTC; CDR3aa: CASSPGQGLTIQYF
v_gene: TRBV4-3; abundance: few; j_gene: TRBJ1-4; d_gene: .; CDR3nt: TGCGCCAGCAGCCAAGAAGTCACTCTAATCGGTGGAAAACTGTTTTTT; CDR3aa: CASSQEVTLIGGKLFF
v_gene: TRBV10-2; abundance: .; j_gene: TRBJ1-1; d_gene: .; CDR3nt: TGCGCCAGCAGTCGGCAGGGGAACACTGAAGCTTTCTTT; CDR3aa: CASSRQGNTEAFF
v_gene: TRBV6-5; abundance: .; j_gene: TRBJ2-3; d_gene: .; CDR3nt: TGTGCCAGCAGTTACTCGGGAGGTACGCAGTATTTT; CDR3aa: CASSYSGGTQYF
v_gene: TRBV5-4; abundance: .; j_gene: TRBJ2-1; d_gene: TRBD1; CDR3nt: TGTGCCAGCAGCCGCGGACAGGGGGATTATGAGCAGTTCTTC; CDR3aa: CASSRGQGDYEQFF
v_gene: TRBV5-1; abundance: once; j_gene: TRBJ1-4; d_gene: TRBD1; CDR3nt: TGCGCCAGCAGTCGGGGTGGACAGGGCTCCAATGAAAAACTGTTTTTT; CDR3aa: CASSRGGQGSNEKLFF
v_gene: TRBV9; abundance: .; j_gene: TRBJ1-2; d_gene: .; CDR3nt: TGTGCCAGCAGCGTAGGGGAGATGAACTATGGCTACACCTTC; CDR3aa: CASSVGEMNYGYTF
v_gene: TRBV30; abundance: .; j_gene: TRBJ1-4; d_gene: .; CDR3nt: TGTGCCTGGAGTGTAAAAGGGCAGGGGAATGAAAAACTGTTTTTT; CDR3aa: CAWSVKGQGNEKLFF
v_gene: TRBV13; abundance: .; j_gene: TRBJ1-2; d_gene: TRBD1; CDR3nt: TGTGCCAGCAGCCCTGGACTGGGACAGGGGATGAACTATGGCTACACCTTC; CDR3aa: CASSPGLGQGMNYGYTF
v_gene: TRBV2; abundance: .; j_gene: TRBJ1-3; d_gene: .; CDR3nt: TGTGCCAGCAGTGGACGACGGATGGTCTCTGGAAACACCATATATTTT; CDR3aa: CASSGRRMVSGNTIYF
v_gene: TRBV3-1/TRBV3-2; abundance: .; j_gene: TRBJ2-2; d_gene: TRBD2; CDR3nt: TGTGCCAGCAGCCAAGGCGGGGGGGCCCAAACCGGGGAGCTGTTTTTT; CDR3aa: CASSQGGGAQTGELFF
v_gene: TRBV6-5; abundance: .; j_gene: TRBJ1-2; d_gene: TRBD1; CDR3nt: TGTGCCAGCAGCAAGACAGGGGCCCGAAACTATGGCTACACCTTC; CDR3aa: CASSKTGARNYGYTF
v_gene: TRBV6-5; abundance: .; j_gene: TRBJ2-3; d_gene: TRBD1; CDR3nt: TGTGCCAGCAGTTATAGTCAGGGGGCAATGGATACGCAGTATTTT; CDR3aa: CASSYSQGAMDTQYF
v_gene: TRBV14; abundance: .; j_gene: TRBJ2-3; d_gene: .; CDR3nt: TGTGCCAGCAGCCAAGTGGGCGGTGCCACAGATACGCAGTATTTT; CDR3aa: CASSQVGGATDTQYF
v_gene: TRBV30; abundance: .; j_gene: TRBJ1-4; d_gene: .; CDR3nt: TGTGCCTGGAGTGGGAACAGTTTCCTTAATGAAAAACTGTTTTTT; CDR3aa: CAWSGNSFLNEKLFF
v_gene: TRBV15; abundance: .; j_gene: TRBJ1-2; d_gene: .; CDR3nt: TGTGCCACCAGCATGTTGGGGGATAACTATGGCTACACCTTC; CDR3aa: CATSMLGDNYGYTF
v_gene: TRBV7-2; abundance: .; j_gene: TRBJ1-5; d_gene: TRBD1; CDR3nt: TGTGCCAGCAGCTTTTCCGGGACAGGGGGTAATCAGCCCCAGCATTTT; CDR3aa: CASSFSGTGGNQPQHF
v_gene: TRBV5-6; abundance: .; j_gene: TRBJ1-2; d_gene: TRBD1; CDR3nt: TGTGCCAGCAGCCTGCTCGGACAGGGCCCTAACTATGGCTACACCTTC; CDR3aa: CASSLLGQGPNYGYTF
v_gene: TRBV2; abundance: .; j_gene: TRBJ1-1; d_gene: .; CDR3nt: TGTGCCAGCATATCGCTTGCCGGTTCGAACACTGAAGCTTTCTTT; CDR3aa: CASISLAGSNTEAFF
v_gene: TRBV30; abundance: .; j_gene: TRBJ2-4; d_gene: TRBD1; CDR3nt: TGTGCCTGGAGTGAGAATCGGGCCGCACAGGGGTTTGTCAAAAACATTCAGTACTTC; CDR3aa: CAWSENRAAQGFVKNIQYF
v_gene: TRBV5-1; abundance: .; j_gene: TRBJ2-3; d_gene: TRBD2; CDR3nt: TGCGCCAGCAGCCCATCAAGCGGGGGGACCTATACAGATACGCAGTATTTT; CDR3aa: CASSPSSGGTYTDTQYF
v_gene: TRBV4-1; abundance: .; j_gene: TRBJ1-1; d_gene: .; CDR3nt: TGCGCCAGCAGCCCTACTAGAACAGGGACTGAAGCTTTCTTT; CDR3aa: CASSPTRTGTEAFF
v_gene: TRBV10-3; abundance: .; j_gene: TRBJ1-2; d_gene: TRBD1; CDR3nt: TGTGCCACCGCCAGGGGGGAAGCCTATGGCTACACCTTC; CDR3aa: CATARGEAYGYTF
v_gene: TRBV7-9; abundance: .; j_gene: TRBJ1-6; d_gene: TRBD1; CDR3nt: TGTGCCAGCAGCTCCGAGACAGGGGGCCGGGATTCACCCCTCCACTTT; CDR3aa: CASSSETGGRDSPLHF
v_gene: TRBV6-6; abundance: .; j_gene: TRBJ1-2; d_gene: TRBD1; CDR3nt: TGTGCCAGCAGCCCAGGGGGGGGCAGGAGAAATTATGGCTACACCTTC; CDR3aa: CASSPGGGRRNYGYTF
v_gene: TRBV2; abundance: .; j_gene: TRBJ1-5; d_gene: TRBD1; CDR3nt: TGTGCCAGCCAGGACAGGCTTAATCAGCCCCAGCATTTT; CDR3aa: CASQDRLNQPQHF
v_gene: TRBV21-1; abundance: .; j_gene: TRBJ1-3; d_gene: .; CDR3nt: TGTGCCAGCAGCAAAGAGTACCCTGGAAACACCATATATTTT; CDR3aa: CASSKEYPGNTIYF
v_gene: TRBV5-1; abundance: .; j_gene: TRBJ1-2; d_gene: TRBD1; CDR3nt: TGCGCCAGCGGGACAGGGGGCTCGAACTATGGCTACACCTTC; CDR3aa: CASGTGGSNYGYTF
v_gene: TRBV7-2; abundance: .; j_gene: TRBJ2-1; d_gene: TRBD2; CDR3nt: TGTGCCAGCAGCATAGGACTAGCGGGGGGCAATGAGCAGTTCTTC; CDR3aa: CASSIGLAGGNEQFF
v_gene: TRBV6-2/TRBV6-3; abundance: once; j_gene: TRBJ1-1; d_gene: .; CDR3nt: TGTGCCAGCAGTTACCCCCTTCCTCGCACGAACACTGAAGCTTTCTTT; CDR3aa: CASSYPLPRTNTEAFF
v_gene: TRBV25-1; abundance: .; j_gene: TRBJ1-4; d_gene: .; CDR3nt: TGTGCCAGCAGTGAACCCACAGACGAAAATGAAAAACTGTTTTTT; CDR3aa: CASSEPTDENEKLFF
v_gene: TRBV9; abundance: .; j_gene: TRBJ1-3; d_gene: TRBD1; CDR3nt: TGTGCCAGCAGCGTAGGTCCAGGCCAAGACAGGGCTGGAAACACCATATATTTT; CDR3aa: CASSVGPGQDRAGNTIYF
v_gene: TRBV29-1; abundance: .; j_gene: TRBJ2-3; d_gene: TRBD2; CDR3nt: TGCAGCGTTGTGGTCGCGGGGGGCGGACTAGCCCCGGTCTCGCAGTATTTT; CDR3aa: CSVVVAGGGLAPVSQYF
v_gene: TRBV6-6; abundance: .; j_gene: TRBJ2-5; d_gene: TRBD1; CDR3nt: TGTGCCAGCGATCAGGGGGAAGAGACCCAGTACTTC; CDR3aa: CASDQGEETQYF
v_gene: TRBV10-3; abundance: once; j_gene: TRBJ2-4; d_gene: .; CDR3nt: TGTGCCATCAGTGAGTCTGGCAGTCTAGCCAAAAACATTCAGTACTTC; CDR3aa: CAISESGSLAKNIQYF
v_gene: TRBV6-6; abundance: few; j_gene: TRBJ1-3; d_gene: TRBD1; CDR3nt: TGTGCCAGCAGTTGGGTTGCAGGGGGCTCTGGAAACACCATATATTTT; CDR3aa: CASSWVAGGSGNTIYF
v_gene: TRBV14; abundance: .; j_gene: TRBJ2-1; d_gene: .; CDR3nt: TGTGCCAGCAGCCGAGACAGCGGAACCTACAATGAGCAGTTCTTC; CDR3aa: CASSRDSGTYNEQFF
v_gene: TRBV7-2; abundance: .; j_gene: TRBJ2-7; d_gene: TRBD1; CDR3nt: TGTGCCAGCAGCTTAGCAAGGACAGGGGCTACCCACGAGCAGTACTTC; CDR3aa: CASSLARTGATHEQYF
v_gene: TRBV5-4; abundance: .; j_gene: TRBJ1-6; d_gene: TRBD1; CDR3nt: TGTGCCTATACACGGGACAGCAATTCACCCCTCCACTTT; CDR3aa: CAYTRDSNSPLHF
v_gene: TRBV6-1; abundance: .; j_gene: TRBJ1-4; d_gene: .; CDR3nt: TGTGCCAGCAGTGAAGCCCCGTCCTCTAATGAAAAACTGTTTTTT; CDR3aa: CASSEAPSSNEKLFF
v_gene: TRBV19; abundance: .; j_gene: TRBJ1-2; d_gene: .; CDR3nt: TGTGCCAGTAGTATTTCACCGGGGAACCTCTATGGCTACACCTTC; CDR3aa: CASSISPGNLYGYTF
v_gene: TRBV19; abundance: .; j_gene: TRBJ2-7; d_gene: .; CDR3nt: TGTGCCAGTAGTATTACTAGCCCGGACGAGCAGTACTTC; CDR3aa: CASSITSPDEQYF
v_gene: TRBV6-5; abundance: .; j_gene: TRBJ2-7; d_gene: .; CDR3nt: TGTGCCAGCACCTTTGGGGCGAGCTCCTACGAGCAGTACTTC; CDR3aa: CASTFGASSYEQYF
v_gene: TRBV6-6; abundance: .; j_gene: TRBJ1-5; d_gene: .; CDR3nt: TGTGCCAGCAGTCTTACAGGGAGGGGAAATCAGCCCCAGCATTTT; CDR3aa: CASSLTGRGNQPQHF